The next 17 T cell receptor beta chains were all read from a single sample in a study of OX40 agonist ivuxolimab in advanced cancers. Repertoires were generated with immunoSEQ multiplex PCR, while TCRdb's copy carries only in-frame clones and drops some. The sample consists of fewer than 85,000 clones, 85% of them appearing once. Sequenced here: CD4+ or CD8+ T cells sorted from blood, sampled in a trial of the OX40 agonist ivuxolimab. The receptors were sampled from an adult with an advanced solid tumor such as melanoma, head and neck, liver or kidney cancer.

This chain connects TRBV6-5 to TRBJ1-1; possibly TRBD1 for D (6 bases). With 4 bases removed from V and 1 base from J, the gap between germline ends came to 13 bases. The CDR3 contains 15 residues. The germline V gene has CDR1 MNHEY and CDR2 SVGAGI. The CDR3 sequence is CASSSRGGGNTEAFF. The CDR3 DNA sequence: TGTGCCAGCAGTTCGCGGGGAGGGGGGAACACTGAAGCTTTCTTT.

This rearrangement joins TRBV5-1 to TRBJ2-5; D not certain. Deletions cut 0 bases from V and 2 bases from J, with 8 bases between. The germline CDR1 and CDR2 sequences are SGHRS and YFSETQ. The CDR3 is 14 amino acids. DNA of the CDR3: TGCGCCAGCAGCTTGGGGCGGCAACAAGAGACCCAGTACTTC. Translation: CASSLGRQQETQYF.

The V call is TRBV25-1, the J call TRBJ2-5; 10 nucleotides align to TRBD1. The V and J ends lost 3 bases and 7 bases, in that order; junction bases with no gene match: 8. Germline loops: CDR1 MGHDK, CDR2 SYGVNS. The CDR3 consists of 15 residues. CDR3 region: CASSDSRTGGRTQYF. As DNA, the CDR3 is TGTGCCAGCAGTGACTCCCGGACAGGGGGGAGGACCCAGTACTTC.

The V call is TRBV10-3, the J call TRBJ1-4, with TRBD1 matching 7 bases. From germline, CDR1 is ENHRY and CDR2 SYGVKD. Trimming removed 0 bases from V and 5 bases from J; junction bases left unmatched: 3. CDR3 length: 15 amino acids. In DNA, the CDR3 is TGTGCCATCAGTGAGTCGGACAGGCTGAATGAAAAACTGTTTTTT. Translated: CAISESDRLNEKLFF.

The chain employs TRBV30 and TRBJ1-5; 7 nucleotides agree with TRBD1. J was trimmed by 1 base and V by 3 bases; bases with no gene match: 6. The CDR3 extends over 15 amino acids. The germline CDR1 and CDR2 sequences are GTSNPN and SVGIG (reference sequence). The CDR3 reads CAWRAGGASNQPQHF. The CDR3 nucleotides are TGTGCCTGGAGGGCAGGGGGTGCGAGCAATCAGCCCCAGCATTTT.

This clone was detected only a few times. The genes are TRBV7-2 and TRBJ1-4; 8 bases are a match to TRBD1. CDR1 is SGHTA and CDR2 is FQGNSA in the germline V gene. This CDR3 has 17 amino acids. J lost 3 bases, V lost 3 bases, and 9 bases had no gene match. CDR3 in amino acids: CASSLTPGGRANEKLFF. CDR3 bases: TGTGCCAGCAGCTTGACCCCAGGGGGCAGGGCTAATGAAAAACTGTTTTTT. Complete variable domain (other parts from reference TRBV7-2 and TRBJ1-4): GAGVSQSPSNKVTEKGKDVELRCDPISGHTALYWYRQSLGQGLEFLIYFQGNSAPDKSGLPSDRFSAERTGGSVSTLTIQRTQQEDSAVYLCASSLTPGGRANEKLFFGSGTQLSVL.

The CDR3: CASSNQRGDGYTF. The CDR3 nucleotides read TGTGCCAGCAGCAACCAGCGCGGAGATGGCTACACCTTC. This chain links TRBV7-3 with TRBJ1-2; D gene ambiguous. CDR3 length: 13 amino acids. Trimming removed 5 bases from V and 6 bases from J, with 13 bases in between. Per germline, CDR1 SGHTA and CDR2 FQGTGA. Combining the CDR3 with reference TRBV7-3 and TRBJ1-2 gives the whole variable domain GAGVSQTPSNKVTEKGKYVELRCDPISGHTALYWYRQSLGQGPEFLIYFQGTGAADDSGLPNDRFFAVRPEGSVSTLKIQRTERGDSAVYLCASSNQRGDGYTFGSGTRLTVV.

The chain links TRBV6-5 to TRBJ2-2; TRBD2 might be the D (7 bases). Germline lookup yields CDR1 MNHEY and CDR2 SVGAGI. The CDR3 runs to 13 residues. Trimming took off 11 bases at V and 2 bases at J, with 12 bases between the two ends. As DNA, the CDR3 is TGTGCCGGAAGGGGGGGAAACACCGGGGAGCTGTTTTTT. Protein sequence: CAGRGGNTGELFF.

This CDR3 is CASSEAGRTSYYNEQFF. CDR3 sequence (DNA): TGTGCCAGCAGTGAAGCTGGCCGGACTAGCTACTACAATGAGCAGTTCTTC. The chain carries TRBV2 and TRBJ2-1; 8 bases match TRBD2. CDR3 length: 17 amino acids. V was pared by 0 bases and J by 3 bases, with 7 bases of the junction left unmatched. The germline CDR1 and CDR2 sequences are SNHLY and FYNNEI.

This CDR3 reads CASSLDRVGEKLFF. The CDR3 DNA sequence: TGTGCCAGCAGCTTAGACAGGGTCGGTGAAAAACTGTTTTTT. The chain carries TRBV11-2 and TRBJ1-4; TRBD1 is a possible D gene (5 bases). The CDR3 loop spans 14 amino acids. CDR1 SGHAT and CDR2 FQNNGV come from the germline V gene. V lost 0 bases to trimming and J lost 7 bases, with 9 bases between them.

CDR3 protein: CASSLRGDLNTEAFF. In DNA form, the CDR3 reads TGTGCCAGCAGTCTCCGGGGGGACCTGAACACTGAAGCTTTCTTT. This chain connects TRBV27 to TRBJ1-1, with D possibly being TRBD1 (5 bases). Germline V gene sequence: CDR1 MNHEY, CDR2 SMNVEV (reference sequence). V was cut by 5 bases and J by 0 bases, with 13 bases left in between. This CDR3 contains 15 residues.

V usage is TRBV7-9 and J usage is TRBJ2-5; D is perhaps TRBD2 (6 bases). This CDR3 spans 14 amino acids. Germline CDR1 is SEHNR and CDR2 is FQNEAQ (reference sequence). Trimming pared 5 bases from V and 5 bases from J, leaving 15 bases between. CDR3 sequence reads: CASSLTSRSETQYF. The CDR3 nucleotides read TGTGCCAGCAGCCTGACTAGTAGGTCGGAGACCCAGTACTTC.

The chain recombines TRBV7-3 with TRBJ2-7; TRBD2 might be the D (7 bases). Looked up from germline, CDR1 is SGHTA and CDR2 is FQGTGA. The V end lost 2 bases, the J end lost 1 base, and 15 bases lay between the germline ends. This CDR3 is built from 16 residues. CDR3 coding DNA: TGTGCCAGCAGCTTACTAGGGGGGGACTCTTCCTACGAGCAGTACTTC. Translation gives CASSLLGGDSSYEQYF.

The CDR3 spells CASSVEPEGETQYF. CDR3 DNA sequence: TGTGCCAGCAGCGTAGAGCCGGAGGGGGAGACCCAGTACTTC. This sequence joins TRBV9 and TRBJ2-5, with a weak D call TRBD2 (6 bases). V was shortened by 0 bases and J by 5 bases, with 11 bases between the two germline ends. Germline CDR1 reads SGDLS; CDR2 reads YYNGEE. This CDR3 has 14 amino acids.

A single count supports this clone. This sequence joins TRBV12-1 and TRBJ1-1. TRBV12-1 is annotated as a pseudogene. This CDR3 region has 13 residues. CDR3 sequence reads: CASSWSIIIEAFF. CDR3 bases: TGTGCCAGCAGCTGGAGTATAATAATTGAAGCTTTCTTT.

The chain carries TRBV19 and TRBJ1-1; D possibly corresponds to TRBD1 (6 bases). Trimming removed 4 bases from V and 7 bases from J, with 19 bases in between. The CDR3 is 15 residues long. Germline-derived CDR1 and CDR2 are LNHDA and SQIVND (reference sequence). This CDR3 is CASSRVTTPDSEAFF. The CDR3 nucleotides read TGTGCCAGTAGTAGGGTGACAACCCCGGACAGTGAAGCTTTCTTT.

This clone was counted ten times or more. The chain links TRBV2 to TRBJ1-5; 8 positions agree with TRBD1. Germline-derived CDR1 and CDR2 are SNHLY and FYNNEI. Trimming at V came to 3 bases and at J to 6 bases, leaving 4 bases not matched to a gene. This CDR3 is built from 14 residues. The CDR3 is CASSENRGGQPQHF. The CDR3 coding sequence is TGTGCCAGCAGTGAGAACAGGGGGGGTCAGCCCCAGCATTTT.